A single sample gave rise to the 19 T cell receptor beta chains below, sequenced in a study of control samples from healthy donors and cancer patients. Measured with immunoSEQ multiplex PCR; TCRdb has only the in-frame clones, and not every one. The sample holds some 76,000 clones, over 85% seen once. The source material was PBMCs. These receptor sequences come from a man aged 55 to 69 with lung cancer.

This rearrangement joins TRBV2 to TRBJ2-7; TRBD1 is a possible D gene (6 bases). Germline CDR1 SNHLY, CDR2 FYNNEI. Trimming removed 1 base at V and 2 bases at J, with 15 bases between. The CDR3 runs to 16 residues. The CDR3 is CASSEGFGGAAYEQYV. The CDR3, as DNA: TGTGCCAGCAGTGAAGGGTTTGGGGGCGCGGCCTACGAGCAGTACGTC.

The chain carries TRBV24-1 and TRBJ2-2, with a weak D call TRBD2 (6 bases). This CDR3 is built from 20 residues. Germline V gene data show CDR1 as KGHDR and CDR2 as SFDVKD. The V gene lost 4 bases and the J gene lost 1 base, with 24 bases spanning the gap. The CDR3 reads CATSDISFGTPRGNTGELFF. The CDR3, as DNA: TGTGCCACCAGTGACATATCCTTTGGGACTCCGCGTGGGAACACCGGGGAGCTGTTTTTT.

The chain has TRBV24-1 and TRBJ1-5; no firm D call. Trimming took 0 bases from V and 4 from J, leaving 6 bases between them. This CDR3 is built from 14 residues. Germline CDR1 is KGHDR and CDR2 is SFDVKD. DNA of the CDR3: TGTGCCACCAGTGATTTGGCGGGGAATCAGCCCCAGCATTTT. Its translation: CATSDLAGNQPQHF.

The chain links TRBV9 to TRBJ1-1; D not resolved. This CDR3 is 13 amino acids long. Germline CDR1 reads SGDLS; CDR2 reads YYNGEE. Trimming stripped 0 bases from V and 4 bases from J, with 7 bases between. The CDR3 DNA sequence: TGTGCCAGCAGCGTAGAGAGGGCCACTGAAGCTTTCTTT. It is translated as CASSVERATEAFF.

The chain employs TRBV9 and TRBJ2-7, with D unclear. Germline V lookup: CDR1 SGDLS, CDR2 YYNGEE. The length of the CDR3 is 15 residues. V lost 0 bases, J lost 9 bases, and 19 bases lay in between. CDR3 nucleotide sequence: TGTGCCAGCAGCGTAGGGACGGCGGATTTGGAATGGCAGTACTTC. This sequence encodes CASSVGTADLEWQYF. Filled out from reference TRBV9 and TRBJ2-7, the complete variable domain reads DSGVTQTPKHLITATGQRVTLRCSPRSGDLSVYWYQQSLDQGLQFLIQYYNGEERAKGNILERFSAQQFPDLHSELNLSSLELGDSALYFCASSVGTADLEWQYFGPGTRLTVT.

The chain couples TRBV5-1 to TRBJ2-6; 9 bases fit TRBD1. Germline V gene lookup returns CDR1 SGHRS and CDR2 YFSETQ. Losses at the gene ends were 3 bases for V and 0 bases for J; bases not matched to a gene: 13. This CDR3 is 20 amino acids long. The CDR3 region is CASSYLAPGTGLSGANVLTF. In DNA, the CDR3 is TGCGCCAGCAGCTACTTGGCCCCCGGGACAGGGCTCTCTGGGGCCAACGTCCTGACTTTC.

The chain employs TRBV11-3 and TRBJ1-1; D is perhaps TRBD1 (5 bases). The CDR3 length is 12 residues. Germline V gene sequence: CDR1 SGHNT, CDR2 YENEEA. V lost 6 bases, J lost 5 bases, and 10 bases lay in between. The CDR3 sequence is CASSIGETEAFF. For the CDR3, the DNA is TGTGCCAGCAGTATAGGGGAAACTGAAGCTTTCTTT.

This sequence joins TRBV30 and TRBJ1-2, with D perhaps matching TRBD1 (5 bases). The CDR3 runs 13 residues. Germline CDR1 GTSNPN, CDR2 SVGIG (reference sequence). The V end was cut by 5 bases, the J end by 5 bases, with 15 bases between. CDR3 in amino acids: CAWRGGSGYGYTF. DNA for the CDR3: TGTGCCTGGCGTGGCGGATCAGGGTATGGCTACACCTTC.

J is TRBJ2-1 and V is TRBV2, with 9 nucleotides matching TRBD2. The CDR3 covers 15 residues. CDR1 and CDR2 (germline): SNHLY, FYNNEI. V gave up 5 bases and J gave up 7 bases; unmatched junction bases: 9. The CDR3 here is CASSRNSGGVNEQFF. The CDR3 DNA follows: TGTGCCAGCAGTCGTAATAGCGGGGGAGTAAATGAGCAGTTCTTC. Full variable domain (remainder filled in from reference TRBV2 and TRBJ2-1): EPEVTQTPSHQVTQMGQEVILRCVPISNHLYFYWYRQILGQKVEFLVSFYNNEISEKSEIFDDQFSVERPDGSNFTLKIRSTKLEDSAMYFCASSRNSGGVNEQFFGPGTRLTVL.

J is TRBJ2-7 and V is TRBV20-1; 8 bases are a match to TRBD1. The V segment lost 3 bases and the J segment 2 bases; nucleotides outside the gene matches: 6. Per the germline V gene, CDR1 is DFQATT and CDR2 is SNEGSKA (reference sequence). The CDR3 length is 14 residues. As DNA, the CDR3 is TGCAGTGCTAGTAAACAGGGGGGAGCCTACGAGCAGTACGTC. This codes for CSASKQGGAYEQYV.

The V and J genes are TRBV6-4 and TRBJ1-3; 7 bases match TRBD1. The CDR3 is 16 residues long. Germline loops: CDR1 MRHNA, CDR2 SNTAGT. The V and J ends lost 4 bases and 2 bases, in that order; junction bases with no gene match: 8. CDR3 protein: CASSVRLDRAGNTIYF. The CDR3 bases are TGTGCCAGCAGTGTCAGACTAGACAGGGCTGGAAACACCATATATTTT.

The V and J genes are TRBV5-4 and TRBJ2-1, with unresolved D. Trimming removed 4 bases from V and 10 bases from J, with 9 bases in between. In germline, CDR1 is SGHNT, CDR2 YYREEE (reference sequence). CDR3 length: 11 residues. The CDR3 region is CASSLTLEQFF. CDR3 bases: TGTGCCAGCAGCCTGACCCTCGAGCAGTTCTTC. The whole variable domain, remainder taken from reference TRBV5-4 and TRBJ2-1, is ETGVTQSPTHLIKTRGQQVTLRCSSQSGHNTVSWYQQALGQGPQFIFQYYREEENGRGNFPPRFSGLQFPNYSSELNVNALELDDSALYLCASSLTLEQFFGPGTRLTVL.

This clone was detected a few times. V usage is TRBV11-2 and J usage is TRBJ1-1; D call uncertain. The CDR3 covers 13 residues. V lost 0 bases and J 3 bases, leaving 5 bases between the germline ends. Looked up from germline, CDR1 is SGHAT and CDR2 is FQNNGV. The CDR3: CASSLDLYTEAFF. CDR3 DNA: TGTGCCAGCAGCTTAGACCTATACACTGAAGCTTTCTTT.

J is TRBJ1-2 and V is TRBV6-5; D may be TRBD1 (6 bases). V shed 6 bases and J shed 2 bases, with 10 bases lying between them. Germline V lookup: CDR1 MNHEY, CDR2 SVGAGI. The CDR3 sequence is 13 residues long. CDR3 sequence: CASRLDRNYGYTF. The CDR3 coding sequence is TGTGCCAGCAGGCTGGACAGAAACTATGGCTACACCTTC.

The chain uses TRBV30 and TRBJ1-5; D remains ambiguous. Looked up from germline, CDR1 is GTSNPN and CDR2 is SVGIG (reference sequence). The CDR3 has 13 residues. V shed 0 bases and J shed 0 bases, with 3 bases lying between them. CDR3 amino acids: CAWSVYSNQPQHF. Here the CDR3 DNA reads TGTGCCTGGAGTGTATATAGCAATCAGCCCCAGCATTTT.

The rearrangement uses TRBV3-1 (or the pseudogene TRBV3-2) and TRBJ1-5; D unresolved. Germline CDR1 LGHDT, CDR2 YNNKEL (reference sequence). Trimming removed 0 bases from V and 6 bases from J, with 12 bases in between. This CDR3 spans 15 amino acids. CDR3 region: CASSQDGSDTQPQHF. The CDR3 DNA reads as TGTGCCAGCAGCCAAGACGGGAGCGACACTCAGCCCCAGCATTTT.

CDR3 bases: TGCGCCAGCAGCTTTTCCGGGACAGTTACTGAAGCTTTCTTT. Translated: CASSFSGTVTEAFF. This chain connects TRBV5-1 to TRBJ1-1, with 7 bases that match TRBD1. Trimming cost V 2 bases and J 5 bases; bases outside gene matches: 6. The V gene's germline CDR1 is SGHRS and CDR2 YFSETQ. This CDR3 region has 14 residues.

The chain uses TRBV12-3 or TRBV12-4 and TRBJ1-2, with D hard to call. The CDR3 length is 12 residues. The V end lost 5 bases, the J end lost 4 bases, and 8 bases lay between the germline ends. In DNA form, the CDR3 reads TGTGCCAGCAGTCCCGAGGGCTATGGCTACACCTTC. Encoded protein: CASSPEGYGYTF.

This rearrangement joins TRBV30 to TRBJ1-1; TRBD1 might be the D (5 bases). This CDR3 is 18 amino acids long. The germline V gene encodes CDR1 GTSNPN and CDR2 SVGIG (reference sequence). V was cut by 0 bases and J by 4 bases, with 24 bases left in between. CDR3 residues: CAWSVLEGFRTRGTEAFF. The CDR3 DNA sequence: TGTGCCTGGAGTGTACTGGAGGGGTTCCGGACTCGAGGCACTGAAGCTTTCTTT.